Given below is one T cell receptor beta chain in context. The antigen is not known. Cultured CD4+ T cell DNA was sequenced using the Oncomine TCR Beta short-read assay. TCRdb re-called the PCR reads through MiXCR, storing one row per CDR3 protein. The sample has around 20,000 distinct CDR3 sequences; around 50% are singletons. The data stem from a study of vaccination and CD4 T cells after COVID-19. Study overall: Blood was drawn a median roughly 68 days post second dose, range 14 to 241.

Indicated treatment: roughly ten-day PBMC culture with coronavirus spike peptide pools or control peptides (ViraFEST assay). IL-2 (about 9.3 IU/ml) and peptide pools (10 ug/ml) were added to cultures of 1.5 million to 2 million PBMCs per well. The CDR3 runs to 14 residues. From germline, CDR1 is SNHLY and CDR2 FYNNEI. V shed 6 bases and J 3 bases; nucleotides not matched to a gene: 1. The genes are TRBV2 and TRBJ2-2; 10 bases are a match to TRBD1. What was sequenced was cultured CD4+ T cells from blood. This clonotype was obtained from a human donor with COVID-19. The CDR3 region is CASRGQGHTGELFF. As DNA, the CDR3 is TGTGCCAGCAGGGGACAGGGGCACACCGGGGAGCTGTTTTTT.